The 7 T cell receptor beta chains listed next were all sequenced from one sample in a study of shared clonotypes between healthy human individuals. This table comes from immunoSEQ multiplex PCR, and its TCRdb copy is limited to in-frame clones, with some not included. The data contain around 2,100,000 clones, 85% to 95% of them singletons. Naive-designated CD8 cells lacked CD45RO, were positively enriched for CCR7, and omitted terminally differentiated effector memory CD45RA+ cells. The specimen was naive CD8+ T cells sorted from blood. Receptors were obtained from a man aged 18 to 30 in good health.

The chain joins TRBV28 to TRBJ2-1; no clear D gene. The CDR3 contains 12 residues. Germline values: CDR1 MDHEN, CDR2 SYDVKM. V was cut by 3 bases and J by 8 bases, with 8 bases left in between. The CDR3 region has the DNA TGTGCCAGCAGTTTCTCGAACTATGAGCAGTTCTTC. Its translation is CASSFSNYEQFF.

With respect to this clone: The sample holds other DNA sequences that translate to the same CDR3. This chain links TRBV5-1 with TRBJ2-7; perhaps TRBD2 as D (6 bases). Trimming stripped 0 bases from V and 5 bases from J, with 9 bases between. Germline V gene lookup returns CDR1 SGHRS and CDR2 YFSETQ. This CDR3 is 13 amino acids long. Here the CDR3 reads CASSLVGEDEQYF. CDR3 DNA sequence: TGCGCCAGCAGCTTGGTAGGGGAGGACGAGCAGTACTTC.

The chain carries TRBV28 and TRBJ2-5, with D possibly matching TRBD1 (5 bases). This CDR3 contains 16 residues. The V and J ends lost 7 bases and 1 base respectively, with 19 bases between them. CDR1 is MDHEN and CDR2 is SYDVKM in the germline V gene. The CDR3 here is CASNLGRAYTQETQYF. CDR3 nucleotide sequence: TGTGCCAGCAATTTGGGCAGGGCCTATACCCAAGAGACCCAGTACTTC.

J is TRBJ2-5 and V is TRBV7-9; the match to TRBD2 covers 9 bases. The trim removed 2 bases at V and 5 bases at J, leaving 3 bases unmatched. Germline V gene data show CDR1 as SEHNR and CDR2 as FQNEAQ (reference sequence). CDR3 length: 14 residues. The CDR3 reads CASSLSGGRETQYF. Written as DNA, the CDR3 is TGTGCCAGCAGCTTAAGCGGGGGGAGGGAGACCCAGTACTTC.

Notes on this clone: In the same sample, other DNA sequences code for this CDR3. The CDR3 region is CASSQETGYQPQHF. The CDR3 DNA reads as TGCGCCAGCAGCCAAGAAACAGGTTATCAGCCCCAGCATTTT. V usage is TRBV4-1 and J usage is TRBJ1-5; possible D gene TRBD1, 5 bases. The V end was cut by 0 bases, the J end by 5 bases, with 8 bases between. The CDR3 length is 14 residues. Per the germline V gene, CDR1 is MGHRA and CDR2 is YSYEKL.

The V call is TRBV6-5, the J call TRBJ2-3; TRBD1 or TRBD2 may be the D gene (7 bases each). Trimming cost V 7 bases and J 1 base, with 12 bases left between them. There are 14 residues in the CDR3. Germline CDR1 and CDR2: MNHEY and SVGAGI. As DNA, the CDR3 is TGTGCCAGCAACCCAGGGGGGGGCACAGATACGCAGTATTTT. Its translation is CASNPGGGTDTQYF.

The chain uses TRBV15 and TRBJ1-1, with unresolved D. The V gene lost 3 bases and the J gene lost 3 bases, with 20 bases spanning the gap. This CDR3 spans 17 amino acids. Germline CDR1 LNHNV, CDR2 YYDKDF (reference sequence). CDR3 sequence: CATSREPGVGGDTEAFF. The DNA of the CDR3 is TGTGCCACCAGCAGGGAGCCCGGGGTTGGAGGAGACACTGAAGCTTTCTTT. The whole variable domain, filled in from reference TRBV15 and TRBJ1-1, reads DAMVIQNPRYQVTQFGKPVTLSCSQTLNHNVMYWYQQKSSQAPKLLFHYYDKDFNNEADTPDNFQSRRPNTSFCFLDIRSPGLGDTAMYLCATSREPGVGGDTEAFFGQGTRLTVV.